The entry that follows covers one T cell receptor (beta chain) sequence. This sample is drawn from a study of glioma-infiltrating T cells after dendritic cell vaccination. Background on the study: Dendritic cell vaccination trial patients had either newly diagnosed or recurrent glioblastoma. Treatment, given 2003 to 2012, was autologous tumor lysate-pulsed dendritic cell vaccination. The vaccine used monocyte-derived dendritic cells pulsed overnight with autologous tumor lysate.

The germline V and J ends were trimmed by 3 bases and 0 bases, with 8 bases remaining between them. CDR3 length equals 13 residues. CDR1 GTSNPN and CDR2 SVGIG come from the germline V gene (reference sequence). TCRdb keeps only in-frame clones here, not all; method: immunoSEQ multiplex PCR. Of approximately 85,000 clones listed, less than 85% are singletons. Noted time point: after dendritic cell vaccination, including at tumor progression/relapse. The receptor comes from a human donor with glioblastoma. The sample in question was blood, obtained after dendritic cell vaccination. The V gene is TRBV30, the J gene TRBJ1-1; the D gene is possibly TRBD1 (6 bases). In nucleotides, the CDR3 is TGTGCCTGGAGCGGACAGATGAACACTGAAGCTTTCTTT. Protein sequence: CAWSGQMNTEAFF.